This TCR beta chain comes out of a study of beta chain features in type 1 diabetes. Germline CDR1 is SGHTA and CDR2 is FQGNSA. CDR3 length: 14 amino acids. Trimming removed 3 bases from V and 3 bases from J, with 11 bases in between. Expressed TCRB transcripts were sequenced, since all the RNA that had been isolated was reverse transcribed. The assay was immunoSEQ multiplex PCR, and TCRdb's table has in-frame clones only and misses some. The sample carries under 200,000 clones, roughly 9.1% recorded once. V usage is TRBV7-2 and J usage is TRBJ1-2; D possibly corresponds to TRBD1 (5 bases). Sequencing input: central memory CD4+ T cells from blood. The source of this sequence is a woman aged 18-35 years in good health. The CDR3 DNA reads as TGTGCCAGCAGCTTCGGCAGGGTGGACTATGGCTACACCTTC. Protein sequence: CASSFGRVDYGYTF.